This T cell receptor beta chain originates from a study of cytomegalovirus exposure and HLA in healthy donors. General study findings and limits: A later analysis found that most CMV-associated TCR beta chains appeared HLA-restricted.

The PCR contained 60 Vbeta and 13 Jbeta primers. Profiling relied on immunoSEQ multiplex PCR, and the TCRdb table lists in-frame clones only, not all of them. The data include roughly 100,000 clones; the top ten clones carry 0.5% to 0.7%. About this clone itself: What it binds is not known.

Material for sequencing was PBMCs. The TCR sequence derives from a man aged 50-59 years in good health and CMV-seronegative.

CDR3: CASSLLFAGGPTDTQYF. CDR3 sequence (DNA): TGCGCCAGCAGCTTGCTTTTCGCGGGAGGCCCCACAGATACGCAGTATTTT. The chain recombines TRBV5-1 with TRBJ2-3, with TRBD2 matching over 8 bases. Trimming took 1 base from V and 2 from J; bases not matched to a gene: 9. The CDR3 consists of 17 residues. Germline CDR1 SGHRS, CDR2 YFSETQ.